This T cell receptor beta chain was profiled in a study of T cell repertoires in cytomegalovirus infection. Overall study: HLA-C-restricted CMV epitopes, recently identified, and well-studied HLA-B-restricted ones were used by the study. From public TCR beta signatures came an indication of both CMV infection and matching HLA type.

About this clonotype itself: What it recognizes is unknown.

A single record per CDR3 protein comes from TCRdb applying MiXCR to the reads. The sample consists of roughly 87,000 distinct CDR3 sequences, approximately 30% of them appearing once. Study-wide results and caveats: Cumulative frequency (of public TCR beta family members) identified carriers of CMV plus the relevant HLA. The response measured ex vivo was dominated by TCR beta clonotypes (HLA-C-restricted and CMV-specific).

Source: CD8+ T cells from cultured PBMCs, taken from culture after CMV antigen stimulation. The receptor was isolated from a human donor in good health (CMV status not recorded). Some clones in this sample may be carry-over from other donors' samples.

Here the CDR3 DNA reads TGTGCCAGCGACACCATCCGCACAGATACGCAGTATTTT. It is translated as CASDTIRTDTQYF. This rearrangement joins TRBV6-1 to TRBJ2-3; D ambiguous. From germline, CDR1 is MNHNS and CDR2 SASEGT. The CDR3 runs 13 residues. V was trimmed by 8 bases and J by 1 base, leaving 10 bases between them.